This T cell receptor beta chain stems from a study of T cells expressing NK-cell markers. Turning to this clonotype: Antigen unknown.

Study outcomes and limitations: The dominant NKG2C+ clonotypes represented roughly 1.0-7.5% of CD8+ T cells in over 5 donors.

A 5'RACE template switching approach incorporating UMIs was used to make TCR beta cDNA. TCRdb reprocessed the 5' RACE reads, with one entry per CDR3 protein and no DNA. The sample totals roughly 180,000 distinct CDR3 sequences. This TCR was sampled from a man aged 18 to 69 in good health. The specimen sequenced was blood T cells: a sorted CD56 or NKG2C T cell subset, CD4+ or CD8+ T cells, or bulk PBMC T cells (not recorded which).

The CDR3 is CASSSPTSGGVNEQFF. The chain is built from TRBV7-9 and TRBJ2-1; the D gene TCRdb calls, TRBD2, cannot be checked with no DNA. Germline V gene data show CDR1 as SEHNR and CDR2 as FQNEAQ (reference sequence). The CDR3 covers 16 residues. The whole variable domain, remainder taken from reference TRBV7-9 and TRBJ2-1, is DTGVSQNPRHKITKRGQNVTFRCDPISEHNRLYWYRQTLGQGPEFLTYFQNEAQLEKSRLLSDRFSAERPKGSFSTLEIQRTEQGDSAMYLCASSSPTSGGVNEQFFGPGTRLTVL.